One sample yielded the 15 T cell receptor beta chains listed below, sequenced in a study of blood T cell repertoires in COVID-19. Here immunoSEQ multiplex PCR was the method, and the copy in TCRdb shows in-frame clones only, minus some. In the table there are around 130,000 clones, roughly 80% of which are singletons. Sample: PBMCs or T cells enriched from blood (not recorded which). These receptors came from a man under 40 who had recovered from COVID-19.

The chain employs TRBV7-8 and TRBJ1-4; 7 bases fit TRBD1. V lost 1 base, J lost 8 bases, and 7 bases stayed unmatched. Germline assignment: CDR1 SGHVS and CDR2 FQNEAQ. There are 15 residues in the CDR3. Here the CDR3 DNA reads TGTGCCAGCAGCTTAGGACAGGGTAGGAAAGAAAAACTGTTTTTT. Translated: CASSLGQGRKEKLFF.

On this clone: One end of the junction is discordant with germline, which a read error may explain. The CDR3 loop is CASSLRPGAGNTGELFF. The CDR3 DNA reads TGTGCTAGCAGCTTAAGACCAGGGGCCGGGAACACCGGGGAGCTGTTTTTT. The chain combines TRBV7-7 with TRBJ2-2, with TRBD1 as a possible D gene (6 bases). The CDR3 contains 17 residues. The germline V gene has CDR1 SSHAT and CDR2 FNYEAQ (reference sequence).

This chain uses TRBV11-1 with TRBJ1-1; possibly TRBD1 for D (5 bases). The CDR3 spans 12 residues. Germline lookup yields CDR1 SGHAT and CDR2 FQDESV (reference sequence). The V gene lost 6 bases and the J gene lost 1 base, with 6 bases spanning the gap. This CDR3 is CASRGPNTEAFF. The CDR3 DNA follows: TGTGCCAGCAGGGGGCCGAACACTGAAGCTTTCTTT.

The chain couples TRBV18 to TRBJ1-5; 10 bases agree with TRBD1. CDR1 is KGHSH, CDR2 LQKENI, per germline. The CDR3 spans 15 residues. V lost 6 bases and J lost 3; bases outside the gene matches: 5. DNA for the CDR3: TGTGCCAGCTCGCCAGGGACAGGGGTCAATCAGCCCCAGCATTTT. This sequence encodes CASSPGTGVNQPQHF.

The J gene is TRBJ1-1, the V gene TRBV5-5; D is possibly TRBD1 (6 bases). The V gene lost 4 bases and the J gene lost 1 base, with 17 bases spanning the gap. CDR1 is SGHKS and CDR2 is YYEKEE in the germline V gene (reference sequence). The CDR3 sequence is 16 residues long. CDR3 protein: CASSRTGTLGNTEAFF. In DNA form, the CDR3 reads TGTGCCAGCAGCAGAACCGGGACACTCGGGAACACTGAAGCTTTCTTT. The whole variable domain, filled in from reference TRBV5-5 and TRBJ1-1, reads DAGVTQSPTHLIKTRGQQVTLRCSPISGHKSVSWYQQVLGQGPQFIFQYYEKEERGRGNFPDRFSARQFPNYSSELNVNALLLGDSALYLCASSRTGTLGNTEAFFGQGTRLTVV.

The CDR3 sequence: CASSADMSSYNSPLHF. The DNA for the CDR3 is TGTGCCAGCAGCGCTGACATGAGCTCCTATAATTCACCCCTCCACTTT. The chain is built from TRBV9 and TRBJ1-6; no definite D call. Germline CDR1 is SGDLS and CDR2 is YYNGEE. Trimming pared 3 bases from V and 0 bases from J, leaving 10 bases between. The CDR3 is made up of 16 amino acids.

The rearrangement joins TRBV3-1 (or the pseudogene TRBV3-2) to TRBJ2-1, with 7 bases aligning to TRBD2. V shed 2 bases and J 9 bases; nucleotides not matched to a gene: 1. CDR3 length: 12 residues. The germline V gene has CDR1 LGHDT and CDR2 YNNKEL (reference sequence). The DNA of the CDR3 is TGTGCCAGCAGCCAAAGGGAGGGTGAGCAGTTCTTC. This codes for CASSQREGEQFF.

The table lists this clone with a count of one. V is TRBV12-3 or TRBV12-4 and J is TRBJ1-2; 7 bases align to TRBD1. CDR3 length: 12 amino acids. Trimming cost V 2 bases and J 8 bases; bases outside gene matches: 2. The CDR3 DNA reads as TGTGCCAGCAGTTTAAAGGGACAGGGCTACACCTTC. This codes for CASSLKGQGYTF.

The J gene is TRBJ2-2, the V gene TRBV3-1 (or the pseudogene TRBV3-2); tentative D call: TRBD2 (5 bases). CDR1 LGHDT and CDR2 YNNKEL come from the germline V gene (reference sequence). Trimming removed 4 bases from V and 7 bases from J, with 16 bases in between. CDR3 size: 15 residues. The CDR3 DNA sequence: TGTGCCAGCAGCCGTACAGAGGGAAAACGCGGGGAGCTGTTTTTT. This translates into CASSRTEGKRGELFF.

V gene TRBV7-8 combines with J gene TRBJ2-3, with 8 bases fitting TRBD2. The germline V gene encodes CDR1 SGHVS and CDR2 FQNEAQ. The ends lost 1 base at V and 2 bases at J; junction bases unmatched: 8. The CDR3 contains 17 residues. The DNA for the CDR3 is TGTGCCAGCAGCTTAGAGGTAGCGGGGTCTATCACAGATACGCAGTATTTT. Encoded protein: CASSLEVAGSITDTQYF. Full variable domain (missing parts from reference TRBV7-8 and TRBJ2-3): GAGVSQSPRYKVAKRGQDVALRCDPISGHVSLFWYQQALGQGPEFLTYFQNEAQLDKSGLPSDRFFAERPEGSVSTLKIQRTQQEDSAVYLCASSLEVAGSITDTQYFGPGTRLTVL.

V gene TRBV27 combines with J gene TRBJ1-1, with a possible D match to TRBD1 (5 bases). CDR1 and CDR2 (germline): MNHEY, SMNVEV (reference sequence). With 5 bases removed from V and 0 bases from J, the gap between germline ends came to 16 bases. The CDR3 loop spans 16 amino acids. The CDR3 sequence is CASSPGWGVMNTEAFF. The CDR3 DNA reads TGTGCCAGCAGTCCCGGGTGGGGGGTGATGAACACTGAAGCTTTCTTT.

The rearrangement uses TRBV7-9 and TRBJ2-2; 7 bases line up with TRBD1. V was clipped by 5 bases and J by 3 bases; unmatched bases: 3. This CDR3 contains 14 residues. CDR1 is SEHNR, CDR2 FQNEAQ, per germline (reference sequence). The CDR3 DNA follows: TGTGCCAGCAGCGACCAGGGGGACACCGGGGAGCTGTTTTTT. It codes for CASSDQGDTGELFF.

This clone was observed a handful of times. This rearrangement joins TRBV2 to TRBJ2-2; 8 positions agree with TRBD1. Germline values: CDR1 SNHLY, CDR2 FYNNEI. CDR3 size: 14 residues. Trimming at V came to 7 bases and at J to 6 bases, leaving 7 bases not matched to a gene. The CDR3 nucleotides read TGTGCCAGCAATGGACAGGGTATTCCCGGGGAGCTGTTTTTT. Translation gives CASNGQGIPGELFF.

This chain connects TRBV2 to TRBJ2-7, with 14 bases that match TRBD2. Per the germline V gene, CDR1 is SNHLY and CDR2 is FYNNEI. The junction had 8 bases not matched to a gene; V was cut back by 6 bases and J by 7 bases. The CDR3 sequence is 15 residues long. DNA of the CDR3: TGTGCCAGCAGCTCGACTAGCGGGAGGGCCGAAGAGCAGTACTTC. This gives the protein CASSSTSGRAEEQYF.

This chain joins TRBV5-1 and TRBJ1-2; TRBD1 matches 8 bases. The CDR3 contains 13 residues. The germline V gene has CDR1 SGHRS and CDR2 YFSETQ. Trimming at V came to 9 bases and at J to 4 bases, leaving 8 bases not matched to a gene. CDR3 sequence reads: CATDRGDGYGYTF. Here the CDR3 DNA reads TGCGCCACAGACAGGGGCGACGGCTATGGCTACACCTTC.